This T cell receptor (beta chain) was sequenced in a study of T cell responses to AZD1222 COVID-19 vaccine. The CDR3 is made up of 16 amino acids. Germline-derived CDR1 and CDR2 are KGHSH and LQKENI. V lost 3 bases and J lost 4, with 16 bases in between. This table comes from immunoSEQ multiplex PCR, and its TCRdb copy is limited to in-frame clones, with some not included. This table holds 90,000 to 150,000 clones, about 91% found once. The input for sequencing was peripheral blood, taken on day 0 of AZD1222 vaccination. V and J are TRBV18 and TRBJ1-3, with a weak D call TRBD1 (6 bases). This receptor was taken from an adult in good health. CDR3 loop: CASSPTSGAQGNTIYF. Written as DNA, the CDR3 is TGTGCCAGCTCACCCACTTCAGGGGCGCAAGGAAACACCATATATTTT.